This passage covers 3 T cell receptor beta chains from one sample sequenced in a study of cytomegalovirus exposure and HLA in healthy donors. Profiled with immunoSEQ multiplex PCR; TCRdb holds only in-frame clones, not every one. The data hold under 200,000 clones, with roughly 96% observed a single time. The material sequenced was PBMCs. The receptor source for this set is a woman aged 18-29 years in good health and CMV-seronegative.

The chain combines TRBV6-5 with TRBJ1-4, with D unresolved. V was trimmed by 5 bases and J by 3 bases, leaving 10 bases between them. This CDR3 contains 14 residues. CDR1 and CDR2 (germline): MNHEY, SVGAGI. For the CDR3, the DNA is TGTGCCAGCAGTCCGCGGGTCCCTAATGAAAAACTGTTTTTT. Translated: CASSPRVPNEKLFF.

The genes are TRBV29-1 and TRBJ2-3, with TRBD1 matching 8 bases. This CDR3 contains 17 residues. Per the germline V gene, CDR1 is SQVTM and CDR2 is ANQGSEA. J was trimmed by 2 bases and V by 1 base; bases with no gene match: 11. The CDR3 reads CSVEGLLDRGYTDTQYF. Here the CDR3 DNA reads TGCAGCGTTGAAGGTCTCCTAGACAGGGGATACACAGATACGCAGTATTTT.

The CDR3 here is CASSLEGGARTEAFF. The CDR3 coding sequence is TGTGCCAGCAGCTTAGAAGGGGGGGCGAGAACTGAAGCTTTCTTT. The chain joins TRBV7-9 to TRBJ1-1, with D possibly being TRBD1 (6 bases). The length of the CDR3 is 15 residues. Trimming removed 1 base at V and 5 bases at J, with 14 bases between. CDR1 is SEHNR and CDR2 is FQNEAQ in the germline V gene (reference sequence).